These 17 T cell receptor beta chains share one sample of origin, sequenced in a study of tumour-infiltrating T cells in Burkitt lymphoma. TCRdb keeps only in-frame clones here, not all; method: immunoSEQ multiplex PCR. The repertoire holds some 6,300 clones, roughly a tenth seen once, with approximately 2.3% in the top ten. Specimen: tumor tissue. Receptor source: a human donor with diffuse large B-cell lymphoma.

This chain uses TRBV6-1 with TRBJ1-4; TRBD1 matches 7 bases. CDR1 is MNHNS, CDR2 SASEGT, per germline. Losses at the gene ends were 7 bases for V and 8 bases for J; bases not matched to a gene: 7. CDR3 length: 13 residues. CDR3 in DNA: TGTGCCAGCACAAGGACAGGTGGGGAAAAACTGTTTTTT. Protein product: CASTRTGGEKLFF.

This clone has more than one count but fewer than ten. This rearrangement joins TRBV6-6 to TRBJ2-3; D gene ambiguous. Germline-derived CDR1 and CDR2 are MNHNY and SVGAGI (reference sequence). Between the trimmed V and J ends, which lost 1 base and 2 bases, there was a span of 7 bases. CDR3 length: 14 residues. The CDR3 DNA reads as TGTGCCAGCAGTTACTGGCAGAACACAGATACGCAGTATTTT. Protein sequence: CASSYWQNTDTQYF.

This clone was observed a few times. V usage is TRBV5-1 and J usage is TRBJ2-3, with 15 positions matching TRBD2. The germline V gene encodes CDR1 SGHRS and CDR2 YFSETQ. This CDR3 region has 18 residues. The V segment lost 4 bases and the J segment 2 bases; nucleotides outside the gene matches: 8. CDR3 coding DNA: TGCGCCAGCAGCGGGACTAGCGGGGGGTCACTCTTCACAGATACGCAGTATTTT. It is translated as CASSGTSGGSLFTDTQYF.

The V call is TRBV5-4, the J call TRBJ2-5; tentative D call: TRBD2 (6 bases). Germline CDR1 SGHNT, CDR2 YYREEE (reference sequence). V dropped 0 bases and J dropped 0 bases, with 12 bases sitting between them. The CDR3 totals 16 residues. This CDR3 reads CASSLVGGVDQETQYF. The DNA for the CDR3 is TGTGCCAGCAGCTTGGTAGGAGGGGTCGACCAAGAGACCCAGTACTTC. Combining the CDR3 with reference TRBV5-4 and TRBJ2-5 gives the whole variable domain ETGVTQSPTHLIKTRGQQVTLRCSSQSGHNTVSWYQQALGQGPQFIFQYYREEENGRGNFPPRFSGLQFPNYSSELNVNALELDDSALYLCASSLVGGVDQETQYFGPGTRLLVL.

The chain combines TRBV29-1 with TRBJ1-1; 7 positions agree with TRBD1. Per the germline V gene, CDR1 is SQVTM and CDR2 is ANQGSEA. The CDR3 spans 12 residues. V lost 7 bases to trimming and J lost 4 bases; unmatched junction nucleotides: 6. CDR3 bases: TGCAGCGGCGGGACAGAGACCACTGAAGCTTTCTTT. Translating it yields CSGGTETTEAFF.

Relative to its sample, this clone is medium-sized. The rearrangement joins TRBV7-9 to TRBJ2-5; D unclear. CDR3 length: 13 amino acids. Per germline, CDR1 SEHNR and CDR2 FQNEAQ (reference sequence). Deletions cut 2 bases from V and 5 bases from J, with 9 bases between. The CDR3 region is CASSLIQLETQYF. The CDR3 DNA reads TGTGCCAGCAGCTTAATACAGCTCGAGACCCAGTACTTC.

V usage is TRBV7-2 and J usage is TRBJ1-6; 10 positions agree with TRBD1. The germline V gene encodes CDR1 SGHTA and CDR2 FQGNSA. The length of the CDR3 is 14 residues. The junction had 5 bases not matched to a gene; V was cut back by 5 bases and J by 10 bases. The CDR3 DNA is TGTGCCAGCAGCCAGGGACAGGGGAACTCACCCCTCCACTTT. Translated, it gives CASSQGQGNSPLHF. Combining the CDR3 with reference TRBV7-2 and TRBJ1-6 gives the whole variable domain GAGVSQSPSNKVTEKGKDVELRCDPISGHTALYWYRQSLGQGLEFLIYFQGNSAPDKSGLPSDRFSAERTGGSVSTLTIQRTQQEDSAVYLCASSQGQGNSPLHFGNGTRLTVT.

The chain uses TRBV19 and TRBJ1-5; a weak D match, TRBD1 (5 bases). Germline CDR1 is LNHDA and CDR2 is SQIVND (reference sequence). V was cut by 5 bases and J by 0 bases, with 14 bases left in between. This CDR3 region has 16 residues. The CDR3 DNA is TGTGCCAGTAGTGGGGGTGGGGTTTATAGCAATCAGCCCCAGCATTTT. Its translation is CASSGGGVYSNQPQHF.

This clone was seen a handful of times. This rearrangement joins TRBV14 to TRBJ2-3; D uncertain. Trimming took off 0 bases at V and 7 bases at J, with 11 bases between the two ends. Germline loops: CDR1 SGHDN, CDR2 FVKESK. The CDR3 sequence is 14 residues long. The CDR3: CASSQDPSSHTQYF. The CDR3 bases are TGTGCCAGCAGCCAAGATCCCTCGTCCCATACGCAGTATTTT.

In the case of this clone: One end of the junction fails to match germline, which may point to a read error. The chain joins TRBV15 to TRBJ2-4; D is unclear. The length of the CDR3 is 12 residues. The germline gives CDR1 LNHNV, CDR2 YYDKDF (reference sequence). CDR3 residues: CATSRDNGILYF. CDR3 coding DNA: TGTGCCACCAGCAGAGATAATGGAATTCTGTACTTC. Full variable domain (remainder filled in from reference TRBV15 and TRBJ2-4): DAMVIQNPRYQVTQFGKPVTLSCSQTLNHNVMYWYQQKSSQAPKLLFHYYDKDFNNEADTPDNFQSRRPNTSFCFLDIRSPGLGDTAMYLCATSRDNGILYFGAGTRLSVL.

This chain uses TRBV4-3 with TRBJ1-1; D not certain. This CDR3 is 14 amino acids long. Trimming pared 3 bases from V and 5 bases from J, leaving 13 bases between. Germline CDR1 is LGHNA and CDR2 is YSLEER. The CDR3 spells CASSQGFDGTEAFF. The CDR3 coding sequence is TGCGCCAGCAGCCAGGGATTCGATGGGACTGAAGCTTTCTTT.

The chain couples TRBV7-9 to TRBJ2-5; 9 bases are a match to TRBD2. CDR1 is SEHNR and CDR2 is FQNEAQ in the germline V gene (reference sequence). This CDR3 has 14 residues. J gave up 5 bases and V 5 bases, and 6 bases lay outside the gene matches. CDR3 region: CASSPPSGGETQYF. CDR3 nucleotide sequence: TGTGCCAGCAGCCCCCCGAGCGGGGGGGAGACCCAGTACTTC.

The V call is TRBV9, the J call TRBJ2-5; D is ambiguous. Germline CDR1 and CDR2: SGDLS and YYNGEE. The CDR3 loop spans 13 amino acids. V dropped 3 bases and J dropped 1 base, with 7 bases sitting between them. The CDR3 DNA is TGTGCCAGCAGCGCGGGCCTCCAAGAGACCCAGTACTTC. This codes for CASSAGLQETQYF.

The chain combines TRBV9 with TRBJ1-1; D perhaps matches TRBD1 (6 bases). CDR3 length equals 15 residues. Looked up from germline, CDR1 is SGDLS and CDR2 is YYNGEE. Between the trimmed V and J ends, which lost 4 bases and 0 bases, there was a span of 13 bases. The DNA of the CDR3 is TGTGCCAGCAGCCCCGGGGGCAGGATGAACACTGAAGCTTTCTTT. Translation: CASSPGGRMNTEAFF.

The chain carries TRBV7-9 and TRBJ1-5, with D unclear. The germline gives CDR1 SEHNR, CDR2 FQNEAQ (reference sequence). Trimming left V 4 bases short and J 7 bases short, with 8 bases between. The CDR3 consists of 12 residues. CDR3 loop: CASSSTRQPQHF. The CDR3 DNA follows: TGTGCCAGCAGCTCAACCCGGCAGCCCCAGCATTTT. The complete variable domain, with remaining parts taken from reference TRBV7-9 and TRBJ1-5, reads DTGVSQNPRHKITKRGQNVTFRCDPISEHNRLYWYRQTLGQGPEFLTYFQNEAQLEKSRLLSDRFSAERPKGSFSTLEIQRTEQGDSAMYLCASSSTRQPQHFGDGTRLSIL.

The V call is TRBV7-9, the J call TRBJ2-7, with D uncertain. CDR1 SEHNR and CDR2 FQNEAQ come from the germline V gene (reference sequence). The V gene lost 5 bases and the J gene lost 1 base, with 9 bases spanning the gap. The CDR3 is 13 residues long. CDR3 protein: CASSLGLSYEQYF. The CDR3 DNA is TGTGCCAGCAGCCTTGGCTTATCCTACGAGCAGTACTTC.

This chain connects TRBV19 to TRBJ1-1, with D tentatively TRBD1 (6 bases). The CDR3 extends over 15 amino acids. Germline V gene data show CDR1 as LNHDA and CDR2 as SQIVND (reference sequence). Trimming removed 1 base from V and 3 bases from J, with 12 bases in between. In DNA, the CDR3 is TGTGCCAGTAGTATAGGCAGCAGGGGAGACACTGAAGCTTTCTTT. Protein product: CASSIGSRGDTEAFF.